Sequencing of this T cell receptor beta chain was carried out in a study of blood T cell repertoires in COVID-19. Trimming shortened V by 3 bases and J by 4 bases, and 15 bases separated the two germline ends. The length of the CDR3 is 16 residues. Germline CDR1 KGHSH, CDR2 LQKENI. Here immunoSEQ multiplex PCR was the method, and the copy in TCRdb shows in-frame clones only, minus some. This table has hundreds of thousands of clones, around 90% appearing once. The source is a man in his sixties who had recovered from COVID-19. The sequenced material came from peripheral blood. This chain links TRBV18 with TRBJ2-2, with D possibly TRBD1 on 6 matching bases. CDR3 sequence reads: CASSPDTGWSTGELFF. The CDR3 coding sequence is TGTGCCAGCTCACCGGATACAGGGTGGTCCACCGGGGAGCTGTTTTTT.